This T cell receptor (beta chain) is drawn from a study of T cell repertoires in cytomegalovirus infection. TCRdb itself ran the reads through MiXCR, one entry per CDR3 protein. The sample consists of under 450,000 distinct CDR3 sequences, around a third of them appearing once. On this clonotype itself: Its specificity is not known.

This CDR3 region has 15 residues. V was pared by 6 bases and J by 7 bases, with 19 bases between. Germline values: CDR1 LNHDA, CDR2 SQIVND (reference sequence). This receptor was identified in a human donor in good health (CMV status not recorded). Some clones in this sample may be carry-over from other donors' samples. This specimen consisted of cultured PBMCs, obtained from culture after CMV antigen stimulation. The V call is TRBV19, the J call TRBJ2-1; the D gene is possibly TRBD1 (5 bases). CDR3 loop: CASRKRQSELNEQFF. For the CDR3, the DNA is TGTGCCAGTAGAAAACGACAGTCAGAATTAAATGAGCAGTTCTTC.